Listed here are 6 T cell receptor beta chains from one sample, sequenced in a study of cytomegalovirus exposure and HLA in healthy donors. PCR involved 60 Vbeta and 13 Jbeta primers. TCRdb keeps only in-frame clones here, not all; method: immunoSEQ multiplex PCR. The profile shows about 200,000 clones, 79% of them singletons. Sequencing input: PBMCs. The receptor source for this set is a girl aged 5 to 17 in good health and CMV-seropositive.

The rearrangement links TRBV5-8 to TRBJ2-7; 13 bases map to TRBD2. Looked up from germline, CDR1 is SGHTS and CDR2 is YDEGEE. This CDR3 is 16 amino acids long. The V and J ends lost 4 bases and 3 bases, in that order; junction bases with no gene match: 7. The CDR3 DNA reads TGTGCCAGCAGCCTAGGACTAGCGGGGGTTGACTACGAGCAGTACTTC. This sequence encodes CASSLGLAGVDYEQYF.

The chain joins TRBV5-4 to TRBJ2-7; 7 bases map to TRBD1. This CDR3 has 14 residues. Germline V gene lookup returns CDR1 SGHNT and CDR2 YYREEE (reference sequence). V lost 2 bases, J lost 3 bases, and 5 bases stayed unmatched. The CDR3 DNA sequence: TGTGCCAGCAGCTTACCGGGACAGATCTACGAGCAGTACTTC. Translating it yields CASSLPGQIYEQYF.

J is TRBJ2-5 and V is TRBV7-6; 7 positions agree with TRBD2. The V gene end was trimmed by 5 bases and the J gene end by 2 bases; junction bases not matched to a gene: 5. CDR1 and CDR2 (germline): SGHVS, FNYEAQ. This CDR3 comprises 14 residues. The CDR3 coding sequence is TGTGCCAGCAGCCCGCCGGGGGGACAAGAGACCCAGTACTTC. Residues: CASSPPGGQETQYF. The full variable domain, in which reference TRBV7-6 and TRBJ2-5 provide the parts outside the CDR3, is GAGVSQSPRYKVTKRGQDVALRCDPISGHVSLYWYRQALGQGPEFLTYFNYEAQQDKSGLPNDRFSAERPEGSISTLTIQRTEQRDSAMYRCASSPPGGQETQYFGPGTRLLVL.

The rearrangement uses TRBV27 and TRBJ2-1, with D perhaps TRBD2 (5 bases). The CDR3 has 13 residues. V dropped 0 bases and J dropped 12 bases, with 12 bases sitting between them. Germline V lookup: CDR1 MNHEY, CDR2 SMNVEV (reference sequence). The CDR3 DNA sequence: TGTGCCAGCAGTTTATCAGGAGGTCTTGGGCAGTTCTTC. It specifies CASSLSGGLGQFF.

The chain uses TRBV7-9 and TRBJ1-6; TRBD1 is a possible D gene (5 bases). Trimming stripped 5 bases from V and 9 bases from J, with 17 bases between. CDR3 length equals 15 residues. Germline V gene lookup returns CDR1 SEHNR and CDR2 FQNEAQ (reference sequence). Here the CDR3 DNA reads TGTGCCAGCAGCACCCAAGGTCTGGGGGGTTCACCCCTCCACTTT. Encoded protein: CASSTQGLGGSPLHF.

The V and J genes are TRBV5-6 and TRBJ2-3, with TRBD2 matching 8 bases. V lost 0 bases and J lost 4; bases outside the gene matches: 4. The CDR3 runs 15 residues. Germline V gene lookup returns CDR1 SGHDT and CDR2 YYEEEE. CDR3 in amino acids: CASSLVGGAADTQYF. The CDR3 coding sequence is TGTGCCAGCAGCTTGGTCGGGGGGGCCGCAGATACGCAGTATTTT.